A single sample gave rise to the 20 T cell receptor beta chains below, sequenced in a study of shared clonotypes between healthy human individuals. Using immunoSEQ multiplex PCR, the repertoire was profiled, and TCRdb retains in-frame clones only, with some absent. In the table there are about 2.3 million clones, 85% to 95% of which are singletons. Material for sequencing was naive CD4+ T cells from PBMCs. Indicated subset: CD45RA+ positively selected. Every receptor here comes from a young man in good health. Some clones in this sample may be carry-over from other donors' samples.

The gene calls are TRBV6-5 and TRBJ2-7; TRBD1 matches 9 bases. V lost 4 bases and J lost 10; bases outside the gene matches: 5. CDR1 MNHEY and CDR2 SVGAGI come from the germline V gene. CDR3 length: 12 residues. CDR3 sequence (DNA): TGTGCCAGCAGTTCCCGACAGGGGGGCCAGTACTTC. Translated: CASSSRQGGQYF.

The V gene is TRBV6-5, the J gene TRBJ1-2; TRBD1 might be the D (6 bases). CDR1 is MNHEY, CDR2 SVGAGI, per germline. CDR3 length: 14 residues. Deletions cut 2 bases from V and 6 bases from J, with 13 bases between. The CDR3 reads CASSYLGQSNGYTF. CDR3 nucleotides: TGTGCCAGCAGTTACCTAGGACAGTCAAATGGCTACACCTTC.

The gene calls are TRBV2 and TRBJ2-1; D may be TRBD2 (5 bases). V dropped 3 bases and J dropped 9 bases, with 12 bases sitting between them. Germline CDR1 and CDR2: SNHLY and FYNNEI. The CDR3 has 13 amino acids. CDR3 protein: CASSDRRTGEQFF. The DNA for the CDR3 is TGTGCCAGCAGTGATAGGAGGACGGGTGAGCAGTTCTTC.

This clone was counted a single time. The V gene is TRBV28, the J gene TRBJ2-1; no definite D call. Trimming took 4 bases from V and 3 from J, leaving 7 bases between them. Germline-derived CDR1 and CDR2 are MDHEN and SYDVKM. The CDR3 has 13 residues. CDR3 in amino acids: CASSWAGYNEQFF. The DNA of the CDR3 is TGTGCCAGCAGTTGGGCAGGCTACAATGAGCAGTTCTTC.

This clone was counted once. Since no conserved phenylalanine or tryptophan closes the CDR3, a read error is the likely cause. No DNA is shown, since the ends of the CDR3 on it are uncertain; the CDR3 is the one TCRdb lists. The chain carries TRBV6-1 and TRBJ2-7. Counting both end residues, the CDR3 totals 11 amino acids. Germline values: CDR1 MNHNS, CDR2 SASEGT. The CDR3 sequence: CASREGHLTPC.

This rearrangement joins TRBV4-1 to TRBJ1-4; TRBD1 aligns across 11 bases. In germline, CDR1 is MGHRA, CDR2 YSYEKL. The CDR3 loop spans 15 amino acids. Losses at the gene ends were 2 bases for V and 11 bases for J; bases not matched to a gene: 7. The CDR3 spells CASSQWDRGDGKLFF. CDR3 nucleotides: TGCGCCAGCAGCCAATGGGACAGGGGGGACGGGAAACTGTTTTTT.

This chain links TRBV6-6 with TRBJ2-1; D may match TRBD1 or TRBD2 (5 bases each). The V end lost 4 bases, the J end lost 9 bases, and 16 bases lay between the germline ends. Per germline, CDR1 MNHNY and CDR2 SVGAGI (reference sequence). CDR3 length: 14 amino acids. The CDR3 DNA reads as TGTGCCAGCAGTTCCCCTTGGGACCTCATTGAGCAGTTCTTC. It is translated as CASSSPWDLIEQFF.

The chain employs TRBV5-8 and TRBJ2-7; 7 bases fit TRBD1. This CDR3 spans 15 amino acids. Germline CDR1 is SGHTS and CDR2 is YDEGEE. Losses at the gene ends were 1 base for V and 0 bases for J; bases not matched to a gene: 4. CDR3 in amino acids: CASSLRSGGSYEQYF. As DNA, the CDR3 is TGTGCCAGCAGCTTGAGGTCAGGGGGCTCCTACGAGCAGTACTTC.

The CDR3 DNA follows: TGTGCCAGTAGGAACGCCAGGCTTGGAAGAAAGGAAAACATTCAGTACTTC. Translating it yields CASRNARLGRKENIQYF. This chain links TRBV19 with TRBJ2-4; D ambiguous. The germline V and J ends were trimmed by 6 bases and 5 bases, with 23 bases remaining between them. The CDR3 consists of 17 residues. The V gene's germline CDR1 is LNHDA and CDR2 SQIVND (reference sequence). The full variable domain, completed using reference TRBV19 and TRBJ2-4, is DGGITQSPKYLFRKEGQNVTLSCEQNLNHDAMYWYRQDPGQGLRLIYYSQIVNDFQKGDIAEGYSVSREKKESFPLTVTSAQKNPTAFYLCASRNARLGRKENIQYFGAGTRLSVL.

V and J are TRBV27 and TRBJ1-4; 7 nucleotides agree with TRBD1. Germline trimming cut 6 bases from V and 4 bases from J; bases unmatched to any gene: 11. Germline V gene lookup returns CDR1 MNHEY and CDR2 SMNVEV (reference sequence). The CDR3 extends over 16 amino acids. The CDR3 DNA is TGTGCCAGCAGACGACAGGGAAGAGGATTTAATGAAAAACTGTTTTTT. This codes for CASRRQGRGFNEKLFF.

The chain has TRBV4-1 and TRBJ2-1, with D tentatively TRBD1 or TRBD2 (6 bases each). The ends were cut back, 0 bases at V and 7 bases at J, with 13 bases in the middle. CDR1 is MGHRA and CDR2 is YSYEKL in the germline V gene. The length of the CDR3 is 15 residues. The CDR3 region has the DNA TGCGCCAGCAGCCAAGACCCGGGGGCGCGAAATGAGCAGTTCTTC. Its protein is CASSQDPGARNEQFF.

The chain links TRBV2 to TRBJ1-1, with TRBD1 matching over 10 bases. Germline V gene data show CDR1 as SNHLY and CDR2 as FYNNEI. V trimming: 4 bases; J trimming: 6 bases; junction bases outside the gene matches: 8. This CDR3 has 15 residues. The CDR3 is CASSGRDRGPPEAFF. The CDR3 DNA follows: TGTGCCAGCAGTGGCCGGGACAGGGGACCGCCTGAAGCTTTCTTT.

As for this clone: Other DNA sequences from this sample encode an identical CDR3 as well. The chain links TRBV5-1 to TRBJ1-5, with 7 bases that match TRBD1. The CDR3 runs 14 residues. Losses at the gene ends were 3 bases for V and 7 bases for J; bases not matched to a gene: 7. The germline gives CDR1 SGHRS, CDR2 YFSETQ. The CDR3 here is CASSSQGGEQPQHF. The CDR3 nucleotides read TGCGCCAGCAGCTCTCAGGGGGGCGAACAGCCCCAGCATTTT.

This clone appeared once. The rearrangement links TRBV6-1 to TRBJ2-3, with D possibly called TRBD1 or TRBD2 (5 bases each). Deletions cut 6 bases from V and 4 bases from J, with 17 bases between. CDR1 is MNHNS, CDR2 SASEGT, per germline. This CDR3 is built from 15 residues. CDR3 amino acids: CASRPWGPGADTQYF. Written as DNA, the CDR3 is TGTGCCAGCAGGCCCTGGGGACCTGGGGCAGATACGCAGTATTTT.

V usage is TRBV28 and J usage is TRBJ1-5, with D hard to call. Trimming took 2 bases from V and 2 from J, leaving 13 bases between them. Germline assignment: CDR1 MDHEN and CDR2 SYDVKM. The CDR3 has 16 residues. The CDR3 sequence: CASSLRRLSGNQPQHF. The CDR3 DNA is TGTGCCAGCAGTTTAAGGAGGCTTAGTGGCAATCAGCCCCAGCATTTT.

The chain carries TRBV7-6 and TRBJ2-7; the D call may be TRBD1 or TRBD2 (5 bases each). Between the trimmed V and J ends, which lost 4 bases and 5 bases, there was a span of 15 bases. The CDR3 extends over 14 amino acids. Germline values: CDR1 SGHVS, CDR2 FNYEAQ. The CDR3 DNA reads TGTGCCAGCAGCTCCGCTTTTAGGGGACACGAGCAGTACTTC. Translated, it gives CASSSAFRGHEQYF.

This clone has a single count. CDR3 sequence reads: CASSTPGLARYEQYF. The CDR3 DNA follows: TGTGCCAGCAGCACACCGGGACTAGCGAGATACGAGCAGTACTTC. This rearrangement joins TRBV7-2 to TRBJ2-7, with 10 positions matching TRBD2. Germline trimming cut 5 bases from V and 4 bases from J; bases unmatched to any gene: 8. This CDR3 spans 15 amino acids. CDR1 and CDR2 (germline): SGHTA, FQGNSA. The entire variable domain, with the rest obtained from reference TRBV7-2 and TRBJ2-7, is as follows: GAGVSQSPSNKVTEKGKDVELRCDPISGHTALYWYRQSLGQGLEFLIYFQGNSAPDKSGLPSDRFSAERTGGSVSTLTIQRTQQEDSAVYLCASSTPGLARYEQYFGPGTRLTVT.

V usage is TRBV4-3 and J usage is TRBJ2-2; 9 bases fit TRBD1. This CDR3 has 17 amino acids. Looked up from germline, CDR1 is LGHNA and CDR2 is YSLEER. The ends lost 0 bases at V and 3 bases at J; junction bases unmatched: 5. Here the CDR3 reads CASSQELGTGHTGELFF. CDR3 nucleotides: TGCGCCAGCAGCCAAGAATTGGGGACAGGGCACACCGGGGAGCTGTTTTTT.

The J gene is TRBJ1-4, the V gene TRBV5-1, with D maybe TRBD1 (5 bases). This CDR3 spans 13 amino acids. V was pared by 6 bases and J by 8 bases, with 14 bases between. Germline loops: CDR1 SGHRS, CDR2 YFSETQ. CDR3 coding DNA: TGCGCCAGCACGGCGGGGGTTGGAGAAAAACTGTTTTTT. Translating gives CASTAGVGEKLFF.

The chain joins TRBV18 to TRBJ2-2; no clear D. Germline V gene sequence: CDR1 KGHSH, CDR2 LQKENI. There are 12 residues in the CDR3. The ends were cut back, 5 bases at V and 7 bases at J, with 8 bases in the middle. CDR3 nucleotide sequence: TGTGCCAGCTCATATCAAGACGGGGAGCTGTTTTTT. Residues: CASSYQDGELFF.